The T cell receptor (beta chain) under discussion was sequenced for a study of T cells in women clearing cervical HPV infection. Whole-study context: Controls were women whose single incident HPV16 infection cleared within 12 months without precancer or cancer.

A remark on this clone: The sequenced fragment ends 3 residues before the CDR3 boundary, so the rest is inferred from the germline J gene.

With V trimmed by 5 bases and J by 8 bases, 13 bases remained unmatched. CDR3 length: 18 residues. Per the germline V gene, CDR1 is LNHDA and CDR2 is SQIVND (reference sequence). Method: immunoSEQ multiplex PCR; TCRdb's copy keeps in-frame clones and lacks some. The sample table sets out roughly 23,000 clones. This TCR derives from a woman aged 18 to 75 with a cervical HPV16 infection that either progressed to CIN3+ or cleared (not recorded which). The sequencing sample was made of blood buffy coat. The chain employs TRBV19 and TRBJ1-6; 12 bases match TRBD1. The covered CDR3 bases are TGTGCCAGTAGTCCCCACCGATACCGGGACAGGGGGCATTCACCC. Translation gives CASSPHRYRDRGHSP. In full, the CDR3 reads CASSPHRYRDRGHSPLHF.